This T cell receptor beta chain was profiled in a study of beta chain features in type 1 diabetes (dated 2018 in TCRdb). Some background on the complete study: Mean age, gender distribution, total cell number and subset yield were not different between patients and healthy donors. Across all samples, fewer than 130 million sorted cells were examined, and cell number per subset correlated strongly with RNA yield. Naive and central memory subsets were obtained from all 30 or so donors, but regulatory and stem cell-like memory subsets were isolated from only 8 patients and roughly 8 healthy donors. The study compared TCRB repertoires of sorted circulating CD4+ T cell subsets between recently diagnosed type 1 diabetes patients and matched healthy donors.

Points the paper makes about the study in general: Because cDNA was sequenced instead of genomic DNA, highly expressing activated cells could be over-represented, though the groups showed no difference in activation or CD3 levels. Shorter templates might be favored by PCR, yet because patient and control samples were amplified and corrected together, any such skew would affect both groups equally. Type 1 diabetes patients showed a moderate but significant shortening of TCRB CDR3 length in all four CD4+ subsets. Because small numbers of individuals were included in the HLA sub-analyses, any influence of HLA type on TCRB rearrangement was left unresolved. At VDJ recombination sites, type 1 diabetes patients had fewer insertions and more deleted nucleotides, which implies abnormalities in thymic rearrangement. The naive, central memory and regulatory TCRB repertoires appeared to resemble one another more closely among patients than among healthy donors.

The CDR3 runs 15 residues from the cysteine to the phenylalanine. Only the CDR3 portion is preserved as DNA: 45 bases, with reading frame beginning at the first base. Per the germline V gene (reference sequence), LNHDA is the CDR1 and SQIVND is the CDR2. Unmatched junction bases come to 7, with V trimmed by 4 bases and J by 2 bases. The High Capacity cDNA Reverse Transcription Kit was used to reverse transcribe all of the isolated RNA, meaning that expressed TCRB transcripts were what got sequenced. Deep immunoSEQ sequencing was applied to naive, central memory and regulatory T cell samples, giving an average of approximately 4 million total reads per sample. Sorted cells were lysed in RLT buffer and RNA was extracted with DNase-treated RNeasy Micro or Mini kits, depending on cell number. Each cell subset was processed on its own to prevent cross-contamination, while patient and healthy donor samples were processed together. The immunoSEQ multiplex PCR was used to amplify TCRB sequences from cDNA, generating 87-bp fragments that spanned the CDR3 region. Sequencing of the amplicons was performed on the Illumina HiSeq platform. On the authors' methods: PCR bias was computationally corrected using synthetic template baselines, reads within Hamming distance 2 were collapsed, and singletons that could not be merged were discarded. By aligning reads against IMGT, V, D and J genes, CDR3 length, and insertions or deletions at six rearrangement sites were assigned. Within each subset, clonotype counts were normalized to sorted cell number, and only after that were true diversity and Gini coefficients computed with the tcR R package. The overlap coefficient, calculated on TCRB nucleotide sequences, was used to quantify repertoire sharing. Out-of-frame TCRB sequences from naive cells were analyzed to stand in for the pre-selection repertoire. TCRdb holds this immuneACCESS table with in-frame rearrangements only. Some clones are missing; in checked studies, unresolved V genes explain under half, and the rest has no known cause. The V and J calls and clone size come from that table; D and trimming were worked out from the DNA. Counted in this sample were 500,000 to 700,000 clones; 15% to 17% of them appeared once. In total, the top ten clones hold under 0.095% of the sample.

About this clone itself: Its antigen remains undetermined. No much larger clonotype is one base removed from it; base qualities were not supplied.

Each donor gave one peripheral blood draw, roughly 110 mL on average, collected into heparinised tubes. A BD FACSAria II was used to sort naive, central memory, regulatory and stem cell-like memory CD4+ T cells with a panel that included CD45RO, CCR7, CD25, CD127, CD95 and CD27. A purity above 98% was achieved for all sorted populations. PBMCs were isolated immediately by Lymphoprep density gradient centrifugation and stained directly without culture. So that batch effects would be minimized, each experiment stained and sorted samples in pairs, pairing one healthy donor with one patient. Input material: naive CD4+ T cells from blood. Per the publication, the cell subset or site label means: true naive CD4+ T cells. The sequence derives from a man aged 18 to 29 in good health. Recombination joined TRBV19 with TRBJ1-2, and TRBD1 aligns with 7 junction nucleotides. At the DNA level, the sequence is TGTGCCAGTAGTAACAAACGACAGGGCAACTATGGCTACACCTTC. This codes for CASSNKRQGNYGYTF.